Below, 13 T cell receptor beta chains from the same sample are listed, as sequenced in a study of T cells in Graves' hyperthyroidism and ophthalmopathy. Amplified TCR beta CDR3 regions derived from RNA transcripts. A first-round RT-PCR of the TCR CDR3 used the HTBI primer set. TCRdb reprocessed the multiplex PCR reads via MiXCR and lists one record per CDR3 protein. The sample includes around 600,000 distinct CDR3 sequences, about 14% of them seen just once. Material for sequencing was blood. Receptors were obtained from a woman between 18 and 29 years old with Graves' ophthalmopathy.

This clonotype showed up many times. CDR3 sequence reads: CASSPRTGKAYNEQFF. The CDR3 DNA reads TGTGCCAGCAGTCCCCGGACAGGGAAGGCCTACAATGAGCAGTTCTTC. The V call is TRBV28, the J call TRBJ2-1; 8 nucleotides align to TRBD1. V gave up 5 bases and J gave up 2 bases; unmatched junction bases: 8. The CDR3 covers 16 residues. The germline CDR1 and CDR2 sequences are MDHEN and SYDVKM.

In its sample, this clonotype was seen once. The gene calls are TRBV14 and TRBJ1-2, with D possibly being TRBD1 (6 bases). CDR3 length: 14 amino acids. Germline loops: CDR1 SGHDN, CDR2 FVKESK. Trimming took 2 bases from V and 8 from J, leaving 15 bases between them. Here the CDR3 reads CASSQRRAGDGYTF. CDR3 in DNA: TGTGCCAGCAGCCAACGGCGGGCAGGGGACGGCTACACCTTC.

In this sample, this clonotype turned up many times. The chain carries TRBV7-9 and TRBJ2-7; 8 bases match TRBD2. Trimming cost V 5 bases and J 3 bases; bases outside gene matches: 6. The CDR3 contains 14 residues. The germline V gene has CDR1 SEHNR and CDR2 FQNEAQ (reference sequence). CDR3 protein: CASSPLTSVYEQYF. CDR3 coding DNA: TGTGCCAGCAGCCCATTGACTAGCGTCTACGAGCAGTACTTC.

There are many counts of this clonotype. V and J are TRBV10-3 and TRBJ2-1; D is tentatively TRBD1 or TRBD2 (5 bases each). Trimming removed 7 bases at V and 4 bases at J, with 20 bases between. The CDR3 is 16 amino acids. Germline V gene data show CDR1 as ENHRY and CDR2 as SYGVKD. CDR3 in DNA: TGTGCCATCAATAGTCGGGGCCCTAAACTATACAATGAGCAGTTCTTC. Translating gives CAINSRGPKLYNEQFF.

The gene calls are TRBV14 and TRBJ2-3; 10 bases fit TRBD2. Germline CDR1 and CDR2: SGHDN and FVKESK. This CDR3 is built from 18 residues. Trimming cost V 3 bases and J 2 bases; bases outside gene matches: 11. The CDR3 DNA reads as TGTGCCAGCAGCCACGGGACTAGCGAGCCGCCTTACACAGATACGCAGTATTTT. Its protein product is CASSHGTSEPPYTDTQYF.

This clonotype was counted many times. The V gene is TRBV27, the J gene TRBJ1-2; tentatively, D is TRBD1 (5 bases). Trimming cost V 10 bases and J 2 bases, with 20 bases left between them. CDR3 length: 15 residues. Per germline, CDR1 MNHEY and CDR2 SMNVEV (reference sequence). CDR3 residues: CANARDEVGNYGYTF. CDR3 nucleotides: TGTGCCAACGCCCGGGACGAGGTTGGGAACTATGGCTACACCTTC.

This clonotype has more than one count but fewer than ten. V gene TRBV12-3 or TRBV12-4 combines with J gene TRBJ1-5; a weak D match, TRBD1 (5 bases). The CDR3 spans 14 residues. The V end was cut by 1 base, the J end by 6 bases, with 10 bases between. The CDR3 here is CASSLVWGGQPQHF. The CDR3 DNA is TGTGCCAGCAGTTTAGTGTGGGGGGGTCAGCCCCAGCATTTT.

The chain combines TRBV6-1 with TRBJ2-3; 16 bases are shared with TRBD2. The CDR3 has 19 residues. J lost 4 bases, V lost 6 bases, and 13 bases had no gene match. CDR1 and CDR2 (germline): MNHNS, SASEGT. CDR3 residues: CASRTAGLAGGPFADTQYF. The CDR3 bases are TGTGCCAGCAGGACCGCGGGACTAGCGGGAGGGCCATTCGCAGATACGCAGTATTTT.

The count of this clonotype is one. The CDR3 sequence is CASSQVRIRSDTQYF. CDR3 DNA: TGCGCCAGCAGCCAAGTACGGATACGGTCAGATACGCAGTATTTT. The V call is TRBV4-1, the J call TRBJ2-3, with no clear D. Per the germline V gene, CDR1 is MGHRA and CDR2 is YSYEKL. Trimming shortened V by 1 base and J by 4 bases, and 12 bases separated the two germline ends. CDR3 size: 15 residues.

This clonotype was seen repeatedly, ten times or more. The V gene is TRBV15, the J gene TRBJ2-1, with TRBD2 matching 11 bases. From germline, CDR1 is LNHNV and CDR2 YYDKDF (reference sequence). V gave up 0 bases and J gave up 5 bases; unmatched junction bases: 15. This CDR3 is 20 amino acids long. The CDR3 sequence: CATSREGRGRSGRENNEQFF. The CDR3 region has the DNA TGTGCCACCAGCAGAGAGGGGAGGGGGCGTAGCGGGAGGGAGAACAATGAGCAGTTCTTC.

The genes are TRBV29-1 and TRBJ2-2, with no clear D. Trimming shortened V by 3 bases and J by 2 bases, and 10 bases separated the two germline ends. Germline assignment: CDR1 SQVTM and CDR2 ANQGSEA. This CDR3 region has 14 residues. The CDR3 DNA is TGCAGCGTTGATTCTGACATCAACACCGGGGAGCTGTTTTTT. Translated, it gives CSVDSDINTGELFF.

The chain links TRBV6-2 or TRBV6-3 to TRBJ2-7, with 9 bases identical to TRBD2. From germline, CDR1 is MNHEY and CDR2 SVGEGT. V lost 0 bases and J lost 3; bases outside the gene matches: 6. This CDR3 region has 16 residues. The CDR3 reads CASSYSLTSGGYEQYF. In DNA form, the CDR3 reads TGTGCCAGCAGTTACTCCTTGACTAGCGGCGGCTACGAGCAGTACTTC.

The CDR3 spells CASSLEPPVGGEQYF. The CDR3 DNA follows: TGTGCCAGCAGCTTAGAACCCCCTGTGGGGGGCGAGCAGTACTTC. The J gene is TRBJ2-7, the V gene TRBV7-6, with D perhaps TRBD2 (6 bases). This CDR3 has 15 residues. The germline V gene encodes CDR1 SGHVS and CDR2 FNYEAQ. The V and J ends lost 1 base and 6 bases respectively, with 16 bases between them.